Shown below are 27 T cell receptor beta chains from a single sample sequenced in a study of cytomegalovirus exposure and HLA in healthy donors. Primers included in the PCR were 60 Vbeta and 13 Jbeta primers. The method was immunoSEQ multiplex PCR; TCRdb's version includes in-frame clones alone and lacks a portion of them. The sample lists 120,000 or so clones; about 80% were seen once. The sequenced material came from PBMCs. Source of these receptors: a woman aged 60-70 years in good health and CMV-seropositive.

This clone has a handful of counts. In DNA, the CDR3 is TGTGCCAGCAGTGCCGACAGGGGGCTTACCTACGAGCAGTACTTC. Protein: CASSADRGLTYEQYF. The genes are TRBV2 and TRBJ2-7; 10 nucleotides match TRBD1. This CDR3 is built from 15 residues. The germline V gene has CDR1 SNHLY and CDR2 FYNNEI. V lost 4 bases to trimming and J lost 2 bases; unmatched junction nucleotides: 5.

The V gene is TRBV5-1, the J gene TRBJ2-3; D call uncertain. Per germline, CDR1 SGHRS and CDR2 YFSETQ. Deletions cut 6 bases from V and 0 bases from J, with 14 bases between. CDR3 length equals 15 residues. The CDR3 loop is CASKPLGVSTDTQYF. In DNA, the CDR3 is TGCGCCAGCAAACCCCTCGGTGTTAGCACAGATACGCAGTATTTT.

This clone was recorded once. The chain couples TRBV15 to TRBJ2-3; 8 bases line up with TRBD2. Trimming took 4 bases from V and 1 from J; bases not matched to a gene: 4. Germline V gene sequence: CDR1 LNHNV, CDR2 YYDKDF (reference sequence). The CDR3 consists of 15 residues. The CDR3 spells CATSKLTSGTDTQYF. CDR3 in DNA: TGTGCCACCAGCAAACTGACTAGCGGCACAGATACGCAGTATTTT.

The V gene is TRBV28, the J gene TRBJ1-2, with D possibly matching TRBD1 (6 bases). Deletions cut 3 bases from V and 5 bases from J, with 22 bases between. Per the germline V gene, CDR1 is MDHEN and CDR2 is SYDVKM. This CDR3 spans 17 amino acids. The CDR3 region has the DNA TGTGCCAGCAGTTTGGTCCTGTCGAGAGGGGGATTTTATGGCTACACCTTC. This sequence encodes CASSLVLSRGGFYGYTF.

This chain uses TRBV7-9 with TRBJ2-1; TRBD1 matches at 11 bases. The CDR3 sequence is 18 residues long. Trimming cost V 5 bases and J 8 bases; bases outside gene matches: 17. Germline V gene sequence: CDR1 SEHNR, CDR2 FQNEAQ (reference sequence). The CDR3 nucleotides read TGTGCCAGCAGCCCTGGCGTTAGGACAGGGGGCCGCGGTCATGAGCAGTTCTTC. It is translated as CASSPGVRTGGRGHEQFF. Variable domain in full (rest from reference TRBV7-9 and TRBJ2-1): DTGVSQNPRHKITKRGQNVTFRCDPISEHNRLYWYRQTLGQGPEFLTYFQNEAQLEKSRLLSDRFSAERPKGSFSTLEIQRTEQGDSAMYLCASSPGVRTGGRGHEQFFGPGTRLTVL.

This chain links TRBV10-3 with TRBJ1-6; the D is unclear. CDR1 and CDR2 from the germline V gene are ENHRY and SYGVKD. The V and J ends lost 6 bases and 7 bases respectively, with 10 bases between them. This CDR3 region has 13 residues. CDR3 protein: CAIRRAENSPLHF. The CDR3 DNA reads as TGTGCCATCAGGAGGGCCGAGAATTCACCCCTCCACTTT.

The chain carries TRBV4-1 and TRBJ2-1, with D perhaps matching TRBD1 (6 bases). The CDR3 extends over 13 amino acids. V lost 2 bases to trimming and J lost 9 bases, with 11 bases between them. Germline CDR1 reads MGHRA; CDR2 reads YSYEKL. The CDR3 loop reads CASSQTQGGEQFF. The DNA for the CDR3 is TGCGCCAGCAGCCAAACCCAAGGGGGTGAGCAGTTCTTC.

CDR3 DNA sequence: TGTGCCAGCAGAACAGGCATAAGCTCCTACGAGCAGTACTTC. Its translation is CASRTGISSYEQYF. This sequence joins TRBV27 and TRBJ2-7; tentative D call: TRBD1 (5 bases). There are 14 residues in the CDR3. The V end lost 6 bases, the J end lost 0 bases, and 12 bases lay between the germline ends. Germline assignment: CDR1 MNHEY and CDR2 SMNVEV (reference sequence).

This clone was detected a few times. The rearrangement joins TRBV6-6 to TRBJ1-1; D possibly corresponds to TRBD1 (5 bases). Germline-derived CDR1 and CDR2 are MNHNY and SVGAGI (reference sequence). Trimming stripped 5 bases from V and 5 bases from J, with 15 bases between. The CDR3 totals 14 residues. CDR3 DNA: TGTGCCAGCAGTAAGATCGGGGGGGGTACTGAAGCTTTCTTT. Its translation is CASSKIGGGTEAFF.

The CDR3 protein is CASALEQNTGELFF. CDR3 nucleotides: TGTGCCAGCGCCCTAGAGCAAAACACCGGGGAGCTGTTTTTT. This chain links TRBV11-1 with TRBJ2-2; no clear D gene. The CDR3 runs to 14 residues. V gave up 8 bases and J gave up 2 bases, with 12 bases separating them. CDR1 and CDR2 from the germline V gene are SGHAT and FQDESV (reference sequence).

The V gene is TRBV7-2, the J gene TRBJ1-2; TRBD1 matches 7 bases. The germline V gene has CDR1 SGHTA and CDR2 FQGNSA. The V gene end was trimmed by 5 bases and the J gene end by 2 bases; junction bases not matched to a gene: 14. This CDR3 comprises 17 residues. The CDR3 DNA is TGTGCCAGCAGCAAAACCGGGACAGAGATGGGGAACTATGGCTACACCTTC. Its protein product is CASSKTGTEMGNYGYTF. Full variable domain (rest looked up from reference TRBV7-2 and TRBJ1-2): GAGVSQSPSNKVTEKGKDVELRCDPISGHTALYWYRQSLGQGLEFLIYFQGNSAPDKSGLPSDRFSAERTGGSVSTLTIQRTQQEDSAVYLCASSKTGTEMGNYGYTFGSGTRLTVV.

This clone was seen only a few times. This sequence joins TRBV5-6 and TRBJ1-1; D is uncertain. Deletions cut 0 bases from V and 0 bases from J, with 15 bases between. The CDR3 runs to 17 residues. Germline assignment: CDR1 SGHDT and CDR2 YYEEEE. As DNA, the CDR3 is TGTGCCAGCAGCTTGGCTGGTTGGGGAGTTATGAACACTGAAGCTTTCTTT. It specifies CASSLAGWGVMNTEAFF. Full variable domain (remainder filled in from reference TRBV5-6 and TRBJ1-1): DAGVTQSPTHLIKTRGQQVTLRCSPKSGHDTVSWYQQALGQGPQFIFQYYEEEERQRGNFPDRFSGHQFPNYSSELNVNALLLGDSALYLCASSLAGWGVMNTEAFFGQGTRLTVV.

This clone showed up just once. The chain employs TRBV2 and TRBJ2-5, with 8 bases fitting TRBD1. Judging by the DNA end, TRBJ2-7 fits better; the J call may be wrong. The germline CDR1 and CDR2 sequences are SNHLY and FYNNEI. The CDR3 spans 15 residues. This chain's CDR3 is CASSERQGIFHEQYF. In DNA, the CDR3 is TGTGCCAGCAGTGAGAGACAGGGGATATTCCACGAGCAGTACTTC.

V usage is TRBV4-2 and J usage is TRBJ2-5, with 7 bases identical to TRBD2. Trimming cost V 2 bases and J 5 bases; bases outside gene matches: 11. The CDR3 runs 16 residues. Germline CDR1 reads LGHNA; CDR2 reads YNFKEQ. DNA of the CDR3: TGTGCCAGCAGCCAAAACAGCGGCGGGGGTGGGGAGACCCAGTACTTC. It yields the protein CASSQNSGGGGETQYF.

The DNA for the CDR3 is TGTGCCAGCACTGAACCGGAGACAGGGGGGAATGAGCAGTTCTTC. Protein sequence: CASTEPETGGNEQFF. The V and J genes are TRBV6-6 and TRBJ2-1; 9 nucleotides line up with TRBD1. Losses at the gene ends were 7 bases for V and 7 bases for J; bases not matched to a gene: 11. Germline assignment: CDR1 MNHNY and CDR2 SVGAGI (reference sequence). CDR3 length: 15 amino acids.

This clone was counted a few times. The gene calls are TRBV5-4 and TRBJ1-2; maybe TRBD1 (5 bases). This CDR3 is 13 amino acids long. With 2 bases removed from V and 8 bases from J, the gap between germline ends came to 13 bases. Germline V gene lookup returns CDR1 SGHNT and CDR2 YYREEE (reference sequence). The CDR3 reads CASSFSGKQGYTF. CDR3 DNA sequence: TGTGCCAGCAGCTTCTCAGGGAAGCAAGGCTACACCTTC. The variable domain in full, completed from reference TRBV5-4 and TRBJ1-2, reads ETGVTQSPTHLIKTRGQQVTLRCSSQSGHNTVSWYQQALGQGPQFIFQYYREEENGRGNFPPRFSGLQFPNYSSELNVNALELDDSALYLCASSFSGKQGYTFGSGTRLTVV.

V and J are TRBV19 and TRBJ2-1; no firm D call. Deletions cut 5 bases from V and 8 bases from J, with 16 bases between. The CDR3 length is 14 residues. Germline V gene sequence: CDR1 LNHDA, CDR2 SQIVND (reference sequence). The CDR3 bases are TGTGCCAGTAGTCCATTGACTTCTCACGATGAGCAGTTCTTC. Its protein product is CASSPLTSHDEQFF. Drawing the rest from reference TRBV19 and TRBJ2-1, the complete variable domain is DGGITQSPKYLFRKEGQNVTLSCEQNLNHDAMYWYRQDPGQGLRLIYYSQIVNDFQKGDIAEGYSVSREKKESFPLTVTSAQKNPTAFYLCASSPLTSHDEQFFGPGTRLTVL.

The V gene is TRBV27, the J gene TRBJ1-4; D call uncertain. The CDR3 is made up of 16 amino acids. Deletions cut 2 bases from V and 3 bases from J, with 13 bases between. Germline V lookup: CDR1 MNHEY, CDR2 SMNVEV (reference sequence). DNA for the CDR3: TGTGCCAGCAGTTTAGGCCTACGGAGGGCTAATGAAAAACTGTTTTTT. Translation: CASSLGLRRANEKLFF.

The chain carries TRBV5-1 and TRBJ2-5, with 11 bases identical to TRBD2. CDR3 length: 18 amino acids. Germline V gives CDR1 SGHRS, CDR2 YFSETQ. J gave up 2 bases and V 1 base, and 10 bases lay outside the gene matches. The CDR3 DNA is TGCGCCAGCAGCTTGAGTACCTTGGGACTAGCGGAGCAAGAGACCCAGTACTTC. This encodes CASSLSTLGLAEQETQYF.

The chain has TRBV6-1 and TRBJ2-1; 10 nucleotides line up with TRBD1. The V and J ends lost 2 bases and 4 bases, in that order; junction bases with no gene match: 11. CDR1 and CDR2 (germline): MNHNS, SASEGT. This CDR3 spans 18 amino acids. The CDR3 spells CASSEWGQGTPPYNEQFF. The CDR3 nucleotides read TGTGCCAGCAGTGAATGGGGACAGGGGACCCCACCTTACAATGAGCAGTTCTTC.

The chain employs TRBV28 and TRBJ1-2, with D possibly being TRBD1 (5 bases). Germline loops: CDR1 MDHEN, CDR2 SYDVKM. Trimming removed 1 base at V and 1 base at J, with 7 bases between. The CDR3 runs to 14 residues. DNA of the CDR3: TGTGCCAGCAGTTTATTTCAGGGTAACTATGGCTACACCTTC. Translation: CASSLFQGNYGYTF.

This clone was picked up many times. The rearrangement links TRBV4-1 to TRBJ1-5; unclear D gene. Germline V gene lookup returns CDR1 MGHRA and CDR2 YSYEKL. The V end was cut by 0 bases, the J end by 0 bases, with 9 bases between. This CDR3 contains 16 residues. The CDR3 loop is CASSQDDPVSNQPQHF. DNA of the CDR3: TGCGCCAGCAGCCAAGATGATCCAGTTAGCAATCAGCCCCAGCATTTT.

The V gene is TRBV5-1, the J gene TRBJ1-1; D gene uncertain. The CDR3 loop spans 15 amino acids. Germline CDR1 and CDR2: SGHRS and YFSETQ. Between the trimmed V and J ends, which lost 5 bases and 5 bases, there was a span of 19 bases. The chain's CDR3 is CASSSDPSGGTEAFF. CDR3 coding DNA: TGCGCCAGCAGTTCGGACCCAAGCGGTGGGACTGAAGCTTTCTTT.

The chain has TRBV6-1 and TRBJ1-2; 9 positions match TRBD1. This CDR3 is 15 amino acids long. Germline V gene sequence: CDR1 MNHNS, CDR2 SASEGT. Losses at the gene ends were 2 bases for V and 4 bases for J; bases not matched to a gene: 5. In DNA, the CDR3 is TGTGCCAGCAGTGAACCGGGACAGGGTATCTATGGCTACACCTTC. Translating gives CASSEPGQGIYGYTF.

The chain couples TRBV28 to TRBJ2-3, with 11 positions matching TRBD2. V gave up 6 bases and J gave up 5 bases; unmatched junction bases: 7. The CDR3 loop spans 15 amino acids. From germline, CDR1 is MDHEN and CDR2 SYDVKM. CDR3 residues: CASRVAGGSRDTQYF. DNA for the CDR3: TGTGCCAGCAGGGTAGCGGGAGGGTCCAGAGATACGCAGTATTTT.

CDR3 in DNA: TGTGCCAGCTCCCAGGGTAGCGGGAGGGCCTACAATGAGCAGTTCTTC. Encoded protein: CASSQGSGRAYNEQFF. V gene TRBV9 combines with J gene TRBJ2-1, with 11 nucleotides matching TRBD2. V shed 7 bases, J shed 2 bases, and the junction held 8 bases outside the gene matches. Germline CDR1 SGDLS, CDR2 YYNGEE. This CDR3 has 16 amino acids.

This chain uses TRBV19 with TRBJ2-2; D ambiguous. The CDR3 has 17 amino acids. With 1 base removed from V and 1 base from J, the gap between germline ends came to 13 bases. Germline-derived CDR1 and CDR2 are LNHDA and SQIVND (reference sequence). Written as DNA, the CDR3 is TGTGCCAGTAGTATAGGTGAGCGTGTTCTGAACACCGGGGAGCTGTTTTTT. Encoded protein: CASSIGERVLNTGELFF.